The 22 T cell receptor beta chains below were found in one sample sequenced in a study of blood T cell repertoires in COVID-19. The data were produced by immunoSEQ multiplex PCR, yet TCRdb's version contains in-frame clones alone and is incomplete. The profile shows approximately 170,000 clones, approximately 80% of them singletons. The material sequenced was peripheral blood. The receptors were gathered from a human donor in a cohort sampled during active COVID-19.

This rearrangement joins TRBV18 to TRBJ1-2; TRBD1 matches 8 bases. CDR1 and CDR2 from the germline V gene are KGHSH and LQKENI. V dropped 4 bases and J dropped 8; count of bases not matched to a gene: 9. There are 14 residues in the CDR3. CDR3 protein: CASSRPEAGGGYTF. As DNA, the CDR3 is TGTGCCAGCTCACGCCCTGAGGCAGGGGGCGGCTACACCTTC.

The V call is TRBV27, the J call TRBJ2-7, with D possibly TRBD2 on 5 matching bases. The CDR3 is made up of 14 amino acids. CDR1 is MNHEY and CDR2 is SMNVEV in the germline V gene (reference sequence). Trimming took off 5 bases at V and 6 bases at J, with 17 bases between the two ends. Written as DNA, the CDR3 is TGTGCCAGCAGTCCTCCGACTACTCGGGGCGAGCAGTACTTC. Translating it yields CASSPPTTRGEQYF.

This chain uses TRBV4-3 with TRBJ1-2; 10 bases are a match to TRBD1. V lost 1 base, J lost 5 bases, and 1 base stayed unmatched. The CDR3 runs to 14 residues. Germline lookup yields CDR1 LGHNA and CDR2 YSLEER. The CDR3 protein is CASSQAGQGYGYTF. The CDR3 DNA is TGCGCCAGCAGCCAAGCGGGACAGGGGTATGGCTACACCTTC.

The chain carries TRBV19 and TRBJ2-2, with TRBD2 identical over 11 bases. J gave up 1 base and V 6 bases, and 7 bases lay outside the gene matches. CDR3 length equals 17 residues. Germline V lookup: CDR1 LNHDA, CDR2 SQIVND (reference sequence). The CDR3 nucleotides are TGTGCCAGTAGCTTCATCCTAGCGGGAGGGAACACCGGGGAGCTGTTTTTT. It codes for CASSFILAGGNTGELFF.

Here the CDR3 DNA reads TGTGCCAGCAGTCCCTACAGGTCGTGGTACGAGCAGTACTTC. It is translated as CASSPYRSWYEQYF. The rearrangement uses TRBV27 and TRBJ2-7, with D possibly being TRBD1 (5 bases). The length of the CDR3 is 14 residues. Germline loops: CDR1 MNHEY, CDR2 SMNVEV (reference sequence). Trimming removed 5 bases from V and 4 bases from J, with 15 bases in between.

The chain combines TRBV19 with TRBJ2-5; TRBD1 is a possible D gene (5 bases). CDR1 is LNHDA, CDR2 SQIVND, per germline (reference sequence). CDR3 length: 14 residues. Trimming stripped 7 bases from V and 3 bases from J, with 15 bases between. CDR3 sequence: CASTTRGTKETQYF. CDR3 nucleotide sequence: TGTGCCAGTACAACAAGGGGAACAAAAGAGACCCAGTACTTC.

V gene TRBV11-1 combines with J gene TRBJ1-1; 7 bases agree with TRBD1. Germline assignment: CDR1 SGHAT and CDR2 FQDESV (reference sequence). With V trimmed by 5 bases and J by 3 bases, 6 bases remained unmatched. This CDR3 spans 14 amino acids. The CDR3 DNA reads as TGTGCCAGCAGCCCCCATGGACAGGACACTGAAGCTTTCTTT. Protein product: CASSPHGQDTEAFF.

The V and J genes are TRBV30 and TRBJ1-6; D remains unclear. V gave up 3 bases and J gave up 7 bases, with 10 bases separating them. This CDR3 has 13 amino acids. The germline CDR1 and CDR2 sequences are GTSNPN and SVGIG (reference sequence). The CDR3 DNA reads as TGTGCCTGGAGGCCGAGTATGAATTCACCCCTCCACTTT. The encoded protein is CAWRPSMNSPLHF.

This clone was seen more than once but under ten times. This chain connects TRBV24-1 to TRBJ2-2; 9 nucleotides match TRBD1. Germline CDR1 and CDR2: KGHDR and SFDVKD. This CDR3 region has 16 residues. V was clipped by 5 bases and J by 5 bases; unmatched bases: 8. The CDR3 DNA reads as TGTGCCACCAGTGGACCTCAGACAGGGGGTACCGGGGAGCTGTTTTTT. Its protein is CATSGPQTGGTGELFF.

The CDR3 reads CAISVAGASTDTQYF. The DNA of the CDR3 is TGTGCCATCAGTGTAGCGGGGGCTAGCACAGATACGCAGTATTTT. The genes are TRBV10-3 and TRBJ2-3; 9 positions agree with TRBD2. CDR1 is ENHRY, CDR2 SYGVKD, per germline. Trimming took 4 bases from V and 0 from J; bases not matched to a gene: 2. The CDR3 extends over 15 amino acids.

This clone was seen a few times. This sequence joins TRBV10-1 and TRBJ2-1; 7 nucleotides agree with TRBD2. The V segment lost 3 bases and the J segment 5 bases; nucleotides outside the gene matches: 4. Germline V gene data show CDR1 as WNHNN and CDR2 as SYGVQD (reference sequence). The length of the CDR3 is 14 residues. CDR3 coding DNA: TGCGCCAGCAGTGATGGACTAGTACACAATGAGCAGTTCTTC. Translation: CASSDGLVHNEQFF.

This clone was found a few times. The chain uses TRBV6-6 and TRBJ1-5; no reliable D call. CDR3 length: 15 residues. From germline, CDR1 is MNHNY and CDR2 SVGAGI (reference sequence). V lost 8 bases and J 1 base, leaving 15 bases between the germline ends. CDR3 sequence (DNA): TGTGCCAGCGGTATATCGGGAGGGAGCAATCAGCCCCAGCATTTT. Its translation: CASGISGGSNQPQHF.

This chain joins TRBV19 and TRBJ1-1; unclear D gene. The CDR3 consists of 13 residues. The V and J ends lost 7 bases and 5 bases respectively, with 14 bases between them. Germline values: CDR1 LNHDA, CDR2 SQIVND (reference sequence). The CDR3 nucleotides are TGTGCCAGTACCCCGCCCCAGGCGACTGAAGCTTTCTTT. It specifies CASTPPQATEAFF.

This chain connects TRBV27 to TRBJ2-1, with TRBD2 identical over 13 bases. From germline, CDR1 is MNHEY and CDR2 SMNVEV (reference sequence). The CDR3 totals 13 residues. Losses at the gene ends were 9 bases for V and 6 bases for J; bases not matched to a gene: 2. The CDR3 region has the DNA TGTGCCAGTAGACTAGCGGGGGGCAATGAGCAGTTCTTC. Protein sequence: CASRLAGGNEQFF.

CDR3 in DNA: TGTGCCAGTAGTCTGGGGAGCGGGCCCACCTACAATGAGCAGTTCTTC. Protein: CASSLGSGPTYNEQFF. This rearrangement joins TRBV19 to TRBJ2-1; D may be TRBD2 (6 bases). The germline V and J ends were trimmed by 5 bases and 2 bases, with 16 bases remaining between them. Germline CDR1 reads LNHDA; CDR2 reads SQIVND (reference sequence). The CDR3 totals 16 residues.

V usage is TRBV3-1 (or the pseudogene TRBV3-2) and J usage is TRBJ2-7; TRBD1 agrees at 9 bases. The V gene's germline CDR1 is LGHDT and CDR2 YNNKEL (reference sequence). The CDR3 contains 14 residues. Trimming at V came to 3 bases and at J to 6 bases, leaving 6 bases not matched to a gene. Written as DNA, the CDR3 is TGTGCCAGCAGCCACGGGACAGGGTACAGCGAGCAGTACTTC. It encodes CASSHGTGYSEQYF.

This chain connects TRBV28 to TRBJ2-5; 10 bases are shared with TRBD1. The V segment lost 5 bases and the J segment 2 bases; nucleotides outside the gene matches: 11. Germline V CDR1 and CDR2: MDHEN, SYDVKM. The CDR3 length is 17 residues. CDR3: CASSPPRDRGFQETQYF. The CDR3 bases are TGTGCCAGCAGTCCCCCCCGGGACAGGGGTTTTCAAGAGACCCAGTACTTC.

The chain employs TRBV7-2 and TRBJ1-4; weak D call: TRBD1 (6 bases). Trimming left V 2 bases short and J 8 bases short, with 12 bases between. From germline, CDR1 is SGHTA and CDR2 FQGNSA. This CDR3 contains 14 residues. CDR3 amino acids: CASSLIQGKEKLFF. Here the CDR3 DNA reads TGTGCCAGCAGCTTAATACAGGGAAAAGAAAAACTGTTTTTT. Full variable domain (remainder filled in from reference TRBV7-2 and TRBJ1-4): GAGVSQSPSNKVTEKGKDVELRCDPISGHTALYWYRQSLGQGLEFLIYFQGNSAPDKSGLPSDRFSAERTGGSVSTLTIQRTQQEDSAVYLCASSLIQGKEKLFFGSGTQLSVL.

This clone was seen once. The V call is TRBV5-1, the J call TRBJ2-7; 7 positions agree with TRBD1. CDR3 length: 14 amino acids. CDR1 is SGHRS and CDR2 is YFSETQ in the germline V gene. After removal of 1 base from V and 7 bases from J, the junction contained 8 bases not matched to a gene. CDR3 in DNA: TGCGCCAGCAGCTTGTGGCAGGGGGTCAATGAGCAGTACTTC. Amino acid sequence: CASSLWQGVNEQYF.

The chain combines TRBV3-1 (or the pseudogene TRBV3-2) with TRBJ2-1; D uncertain. CDR3 length: 12 amino acids. The V end was cut by 5 bases, the J end by 5 bases, with 7 bases between. Looked up from germline, CDR1 is LGHDT and CDR2 is YNNKEL (reference sequence). The CDR3 DNA reads TGTGCCAGCAGCAGAGCCCACAATGAGCAGTTCTTC. This codes for CASSRAHNEQFF.

The chain uses TRBV2 and TRBJ1-2, with TRBD1 as a possible D gene (6 bases). This CDR3 contains 12 residues. V lost 6 bases to trimming and J lost 6 bases, with 11 bases between them. Germline CDR1 reads SNHLY; CDR2 reads FYNNEI. The DNA for the CDR3 is TGTGCCAGCAGCCCCTCAGGGGATGGCTACACCTTC. Its translation is CASSPSGDGYTF.

V gene TRBV30 combines with J gene TRBJ1-4; D perhaps matches TRBD1 (6 bases). With 0 bases removed from V and 8 bases from J, the gap between germline ends came to 16 bases. The germline CDR1 and CDR2 sequences are GTSNPN and SVGIG (reference sequence). The CDR3 loop spans 15 amino acids. The CDR3 reads CAWSVLRGGEEKLFF. The CDR3 bases are TGTGCCTGGAGTGTACTACGAGGGGGAGAAGAAAAACTGTTTTTT.